This T cell receptor (beta chain) emerged from a study of breast tumors, draining lymph nodes, adjacent tissues (TCRdb year 2016). Looking at the study overall: In breast cancer patients, the study compared the TCR beta repertoires of tumor, adjacent nontumor tissue and axillary lymph nodes. In human breast cancer, the study set out to assess how tumor, surrounding tissue and draining lymph node repertoires relate to one another and whether T cells might be exchanged between them. Overall study results and their limits: Rather than being directly demonstrated, the conclusion that tumor T cells originate in lymph nodes was presented as consistent with a hypothesis. The data were judged consistent with most tumor T cells deriving from the lymph node and then expanding within tumor tissue. Tumor and nontumor tissue repertoires were found to be significantly more similar in luminal-like than in basal-like breast cancer. Tumor T-cell repertoires showed less diversity than lymph node repertoires and more diversity than nontumor tissue repertoires, and tumor T-cell repertoires showed preferential V and J gene usage.

Trimming removed 9 bases from V and 9 bases from J; the gene matches leave 9 bases unexplained. Per the germline V gene, ENHRY is the CDR1 and SYGVKD is the CDR2. The CDR3 measures 12 amino acids from cysteine to phenylalanine. Only the CDR3 region is kept as DNA, spanning 36 bases read in frame from base 1. This clonotype has more than one count but fewer than ten. The target of this receptor is not known. Base quality data are lacking; no much larger clone is found one base away. TCRdb lists the instrument as Illumina HiSeq 2000. TCR beta chain libraries were generated by multiplex PCR amplification. The amplified TCR beta chain products were analyzed by high-throughput sequencing. Using fastp trimming at Q25 and MiXCR clonotype assembly, TCRdb reanalyzed the public sequencing data and kept in-frame beta chains. Rows are combined by CDR3 protein, so each entry shows the most common genes and DNA. In all, the sample holds 50,000 to 75,000 distinct CDR3 sequences, and approximately 57% of those were seen once. The biggest ten clones account for approximately 19% of the sample.

The chain is made from TRBV10-3 and TRBJ1-2; 8 bases in between match TRBD1. The sequenced sample was breast tumor tissue. This receptor was taken from a female donor with breast cancer. Some clones in this sample may be carry-over from other donors' samples. The CDR3 protein: CAIRTGSMRYTF. The DNA sequence is TGTGCCATTCGGACAGGGAGTATGCGCTACACCTTC.